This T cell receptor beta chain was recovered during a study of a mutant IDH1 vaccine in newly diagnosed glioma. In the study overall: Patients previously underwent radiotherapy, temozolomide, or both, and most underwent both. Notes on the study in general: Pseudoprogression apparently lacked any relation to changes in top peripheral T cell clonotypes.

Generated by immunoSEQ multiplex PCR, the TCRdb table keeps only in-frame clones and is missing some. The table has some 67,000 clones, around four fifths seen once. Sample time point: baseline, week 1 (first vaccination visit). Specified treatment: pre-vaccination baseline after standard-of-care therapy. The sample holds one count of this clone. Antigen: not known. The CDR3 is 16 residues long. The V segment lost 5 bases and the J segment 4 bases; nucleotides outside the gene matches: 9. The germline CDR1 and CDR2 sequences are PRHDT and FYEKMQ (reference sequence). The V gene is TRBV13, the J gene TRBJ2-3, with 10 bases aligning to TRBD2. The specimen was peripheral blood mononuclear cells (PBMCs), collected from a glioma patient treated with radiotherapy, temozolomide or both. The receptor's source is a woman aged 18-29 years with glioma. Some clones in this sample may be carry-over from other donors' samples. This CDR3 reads CASSGSLSGRSDTQYF. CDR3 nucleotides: TGTGCCAGCAGCGGTTCACTTAGCGGGAGGTCAGATACGCAGTATTTT. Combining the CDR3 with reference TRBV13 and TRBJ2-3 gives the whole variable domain AAGVIQSPRHLIKEKRETATLKCYPIPRHDTVYWYQQGPGQDPQFLISFYEKMQSDKGSIPDRFSAQQFSDYHSELNMSSLELGDSALYFCASSGSLSGRSDTQYFGPGTRLTVL.